This TCR beta chain was obtained from a study of OX40 agonist ivuxolimab in advanced cancers. Study-level findings and limits: Normalized T-cell clonal expansion was also low in some nonresponders. Both CD4+ and CD8+ T cell populations in blood had undergone clonal expansion by week 6 at 0.1 to 3.0 mg/kg.

The assay was immunoSEQ multiplex PCR, and TCRdb's table has in-frame clones only and misses some. The repertoire consists of 20,000 to 25,000 clones, with around 82% occurring once and the leading ten covering roughly 9%. Exclusion applied to patients with autoimmune disease history or systemic immunosuppression. Regarding this clone: Its antigen remains unidentified.

The ends were cut back, 5 bases at V and 7 bases at J, with 10 bases in the middle. CDR1 and CDR2 from the germline V gene are SGHRS and YFSETQ. The CDR3 runs 13 residues. This TCR was recovered from an adult with an advanced solid tumor such as melanoma, head and neck, liver or kidney cancer. This chain uses TRBV5-1 with TRBJ1-6, with D possibly matching TRBD1 (5 bases). The specimen was CD4+ or CD8+ T cells sorted from blood, collected in a trial of the OX40 agonist ivuxolimab. CDR3 DNA sequence: TGCGCCAGCAGGGGGCTAGACAATTCACCCCTCCACTTT. As protein: CASRGLDNSPLHF.